The sequence of this T cell receptor beta chain was determined in a study of technical replicates of blood from several donors (dated by TCRdb to 2015 to 2018). The library was made by the immunoSEQ multiplex PCR assay. Sourced from immuneACCESS, this table was stored by TCRdb with only in-frame sequences that have V and J called. A share of the clones is absent; for the studies checked, an unresolved V gene accounts for under half, and the remainder has no known explanation. Here the sample has tens of thousands of clones; about 93% occur a single time. The ten top clones hold 0.2% to 0.3% of the sample. Concerning this clone: The antigen this receptor binds is unknown. No base-level quality is on record; no much larger clone is a single base apart.

Including cysteine and phenylalanine, the CDR3 has 15 amino acids. Left in the record is the CDR3 DNA by itself, 45 bases read in frame from the first base. V is shortened by 7 bases, J by 0 bases, and the region joining them spans 13 bases. Sequences SEHNR (CDR1) and FQNEAQ (CDR2) are obtained from the germline V gene (reference sequence). The V and J segments used are TRBV7-9 and TRBJ1-3; a confident D gene designation cannot be given. This receptor was identified in a human donor in good health. Sample: T cells isolated from PBMCs. This receptor has the CDR3 CASTGGGFSGNTIYF. The base sequence is TGTGCCAGCACGGGTGGCGGTTTCTCTGGAAACACCATATATTTT.